This T cell receptor (beta chain) was captured by sequencing in a study of T cell repertoires in cytomegalovirus infection. Study background: Signatures in public TCR beta sequences pointed to both CMV infection and matching HLA type.

TCRdb independently ran MiXCR on the reads; one entry per CDR3 protein. The sample has some 300,000 distinct CDR3 sequences; around 9.6% are singletons. Study-wide findings and caveats: In two of eight donors, the top clonotype was HLA-C-restricted CMV-specific. The study identified carriers of CMV plus the relevant HLA from cumulative public TCR beta family frequency.

This clonotype was picked up many times. Its specificity is not known. CDR3 length equals 16 residues. The junction had 10 bases not matched to a gene; V was cut back by 4 bases and J by 1 base. Germline V gene data show CDR1 as SGHNT and CDR2 as YYREEE (reference sequence). The TCR comes from a human donor in good health (CMV status not recorded). Some clones in this sample may be carry-over from other donors' samples. The J gene is TRBJ1-1, the V gene TRBV5-4; 7 positions match TRBD1. Source material: PBMCs. The CDR3 here is CASSPPTGARNTEAFF. The CDR3 DNA reads as TGTGCCAGCAGCCCGCCCACAGGGGCCAGGAACACTGAAGCTTTCTTT.